This T cell receptor (beta chain) comes out of a study of OX40 agonist ivuxolimab in advanced cancers. Study context: A history of anti-PD-1, anti-PD-L1 or anti-CTLA-4 therapy was acceptable, and over 30% had some.

Sequencing was performed with immunoSEQ multiplex PCR; in TCRdb, only in-frame clones are kept and a portion is missing. The sample has tens of thousands of clones, 89% seen once; the top ten hold 10%. The CDR3 extends over 14 amino acids. Deletions cut 3 bases from V and 1 base from J, with 10 bases between. Per germline, CDR1 MNHEY and CDR2 SMNVEV (reference sequence). Sequencing used CD4+ or CD8+ T cells sorted from blood, obtained in a trial of the OX40 agonist ivuxolimab. This TCR derives from an adult with an advanced solid tumor such as melanoma, head and neck, liver or kidney cancer. The V gene is TRBV27, the J gene TRBJ2-7; perhaps TRBD2 as D (5 bases). CDR3 protein: CASSFLPGSYEQYF. The CDR3 DNA sequence: TGTGCCAGCAGTTTCCTACCGGGGTCCTACGAGCAGTACTTC.